The 24 T cell receptor beta chains reported below all come from one sample, sequenced in a study of T cells in Graves' hyperthyroidism and ophthalmopathy. RNA transcripts yielded amplified TCR beta CDR3 regions. The study used the HTBI primer set for a first-round RT-PCR of the TCR CDR3. TCRdb redid the calling of the multiplex PCR reads with MiXCR, one entry per CDR3 protein. The data hold 300,000 or so distinct CDR3 sequences, with 21% observed a single time. The sequenced material came from blood. Receptor source: a woman aged 45-65 years with Graves' hyperthyroidism.

This clonotype turned up a few times. The DNA of the CDR3 is TGTGCCAGTAGTATAAGACGACTGGGGTATGGCTACACCTTC. The encoded protein is CASSIRRLGYGYTF. The V call is TRBV19, the J call TRBJ1-2, with D uncertain. CDR3 size: 14 residues. V was shortened by 2 bases and J by 5 bases, with 12 bases between the two germline ends. Germline CDR1 reads LNHDA; CDR2 reads SQIVND (reference sequence).

This clonotype was observed at least ten times. The rearrangement uses TRBV5-1 and TRBJ1-1, with D uncertain. Germline V gene data show CDR1 as SGHRS and CDR2 as YFSETQ. Trimming left V 2 bases short and J 2 bases short, with 1 base between. The CDR3 has 11 residues. DNA of the CDR3: TGCGCCAGCAGCTTTAACACTGAAGCTTTCTTT. Encoded protein: CASSFNTEAFF.

On this clonotype itself: A clone one base away is much larger, so this may be a read error. V and J are TRBV28 and TRBJ1-1, with D maybe TRBD1 (5 bases). Germline lookup yields CDR1 MDHEN and CDR2 SYDVKM. The CDR3 has 16 residues. The CDR3 reads CASGLRPGAQNTEAFF. Written as DNA, the CDR3 is TGTGCCAGCGGTTTACGACCTGGGGCACAGAACACTGAAGCTTTCTTT.

J is TRBJ2-7 and V is TRBV29-1; TRBD2 matches at 7 bases. The CDR3 is 15 amino acids. Germline trimming cut 0 bases from V and 1 base from J; bases unmatched to any gene: 6. Germline values: CDR1 SQVTM, CDR2 ANQGSEA. CDR3 loop: CSVEDLREASYEQYF. DNA of the CDR3: TGCAGCGTTGAAGATCTTCGGGAGGCATCCTACGAGCAGTACTTC.

The chain employs TRBV24-1 and TRBJ2-1; 10 bases agree with TRBD2. Germline V gene data show CDR1 as KGHDR and CDR2 as SFDVKD. This CDR3 has 16 amino acids. V lost 5 bases, J lost 5 bases, and 8 bases stayed unmatched. The CDR3 region is CATSAITSGVNNEQFF. The CDR3 region has the DNA TGTGCCACCAGTGCCATAACTAGCGGGGTAAACAATGAGCAGTTCTTC.

The V and J genes are TRBV29-1 and TRBJ2-7; 11 nucleotides match TRBD1. Per the germline V gene, CDR1 is SQVTM and CDR2 is ANQGSEA. The trim removed 7 bases at V and 4 bases at J, leaving 9 bases unmatched. CDR3 length: 14 amino acids. CDR3 nucleotide sequence: TGCAGCGCCACGGGACAGGGGGTTGTTTACGAGCAGTACTTC. It is translated as CSATGQGVVYEQYF.

This clonotype appeared a single time. The chain is built from TRBV9 and TRBJ1-2; D not resolved. The CDR3 extends over 13 amino acids. The germline V and J ends were trimmed by 0 bases and 3 bases, with 6 bases remaining between them. The germline CDR1 and CDR2 sequences are SGDLS and YYNGEE. The CDR3 bases are TGTGCCAGCAGCGTAGGGGCAGACTATGGCTACACCTTC. It encodes CASSVGADYGYTF.

In its sample, this clonotype was seen a few times. This chain uses TRBV24-1 with TRBJ2-1; D is ambiguous. In germline, CDR1 is KGHDR, CDR2 SFDVKD. The CDR3 runs to 13 residues. The ends were cut back, 0 bases at V and 1 base at J, with 0 bases in the middle. This CDR3 reads CATSDLSYNEQFF. The DNA for the CDR3 is TGTGCCACCAGTGATTTGTCCTACAATGAGCAGTTCTTC.

This clonotype showed up many times. This sequence joins TRBV6-1 and TRBJ2-3; D is ambiguous. Germline V gene data show CDR1 as MNHNS and CDR2 as SASEGT. V gave up 9 bases and J gave up 1 base, with 17 bases separating them. The CDR3 is 15 amino acids. DNA of the CDR3: TGTGCCAGTGCAATAAAGGGAAGGGGCACAGATACGCAGTATTTT. Its translation: CASAIKGRGTDTQYF.

The table lists this clonotype with a few counts. A much larger clone sits a single nucleotide away, making a read error possible. The chain has TRBV28 and TRBJ1-1; D not resolved. This CDR3 comprises 16 residues. Germline V CDR1 and CDR2: MDHEN, SYDVKM. CDR3 sequence: CTSSLGRLGSNTEAFF. The CDR3 DNA follows: TGTACCAGCAGTTTAGGGAGATTGGGATCGAACACTGAAGCTTTCTTT.

This clonotype was seen at least ten times. The chain joins TRBV20-1 to TRBJ2-6; the D gene is possibly TRBD1 (6 bases). The CDR3 is made up of 14 amino acids. The ends were cut back, 5 bases at V and 5 bases at J, with 13 bases in the middle. Per germline, CDR1 DFQATT and CDR2 SNEGSKA (reference sequence). DNA of the CDR3: TGCAGTGCTGATCAGGGGATCAGGGCCAACGTCCTGACTTTC. This gives the protein CSADQGIRANVLTF.

V is TRBV2 and J is TRBJ2-5; 8 bases are shared with TRBD2. Germline CDR1 SNHLY, CDR2 FYNNEI. This CDR3 region has 16 residues. V gave up 4 bases and J gave up 5 bases; unmatched junction bases: 12. As DNA, the CDR3 is TGTGCCAGCAGTGCTTCCTACGGGAGGGGAGATGAGACCCAGTACTTC. It specifies CASSASYGRGDETQYF.

This chain uses TRBV20-1 with TRBJ1-1, with TRBD1 matching over 7 bases. J gave up 4 bases and V 5 bases, and 7 bases lay outside the gene matches. The germline CDR1 and CDR2 sequences are DFQATT and SNEGSKA (reference sequence). The CDR3 is 13 residues long. The CDR3 nucleotides are TGCAGTGCTGGTGACAGGGTGGGCACTGAAGCTTTCTTT. Translating it yields CSAGDRVGTEAFF.

This clonotype was seen many times. This sequence joins TRBV5-1 and TRBJ2-6; no definite D call. Per germline, CDR1 SGHRS and CDR2 YFSETQ. The CDR3 consists of 16 residues. With 4 bases removed from V and 1 base from J, the gap between germline ends came to 12 bases. CDR3 DNA sequence: TGCGCCAGCAGCCCGGCTGGCGTTTCTGGGGCCAACGTCCTGACTTTC. Translating it yields CASSPAGVSGANVLTF.

This clonotype was counted ten times or more. The rearrangement uses TRBV2 and TRBJ2-1, with a weak D call TRBD1 (6 bases). Germline assignment: CDR1 SNHLY and CDR2 FYNNEI. There are 13 residues in the CDR3. The V end lost 10 bases, the J end lost 6 bases, and 16 bases lay between the germline ends. CDR3 bases: TGTGCCATTCAGGGGATAAGGGTCAATGAGCAGTTCTTC. It is translated as CAIQGIRVNEQFF.

The table lists this clonotype with many counts. The chain links TRBV20-1 to TRBJ2-1; D gene ambiguous. This CDR3 spans 15 amino acids. CDR1 and CDR2 (germline): DFQATT, SNEGSKA (reference sequence). Trimming removed 3 bases at V and 1 base at J, with 13 bases between. DNA of the CDR3: TGCAGTGCTAGCCCGACGGCCGGTTCCTACAATGAGCAGTTCTTC. It is translated as CSASPTAGSYNEQFF.

V usage is TRBV12-3 or TRBV12-4 and J usage is TRBJ1-6, with D uncertain. V was pared by 3 bases and J by 5 bases, with 11 bases between. The CDR3 runs 15 residues. In DNA form, the CDR3 reads TGTGCCAGCAGTTTCTCCCGGGCCCATAATTCACCCCTCCACTTT. The encoded protein is CASSFSRAHNSPLHF.

Many counts were recorded for this clonotype. The chain combines TRBV2 with TRBJ2-7; 9 bases are a match to TRBD1. CDR3 length equals 14 residues. With V trimmed by 6 bases and J by 5 bases, 8 bases remained unmatched. Germline loops: CDR1 SNHLY, CDR2 FYNNEI. The CDR3 sequence: CASSTDRGGNEQYF. The DNA for the CDR3 is TGTGCCAGCAGCACGGACAGGGGTGGCAACGAGCAGTACTTC.

The sample holds many counts of this clonotype. The chain carries TRBV20-1 and TRBJ2-1, with 9 bases that match TRBD2. CDR1 is DFQATT and CDR2 is SNEGSKA in the germline V gene (reference sequence). The CDR3 covers 15 residues. V lost 4 bases to trimming and J lost 6 bases; unmatched junction nucleotides: 10. Here the CDR3 DNA reads TGCAGTGCTAATCCGGGACTAGCATCGGGCAATGAGCAGTTCTTC. Its translation is CSANPGLASGNEQFF.

In this sample, this clonotype turned up many times. The V and J genes are TRBV30 and TRBJ2-3, with D unclear. Germline V gene data show CDR1 as GTSNPN and CDR2 as SVGIG (reference sequence). Trimming cost V 4 bases and J 2 bases, with 10 bases left between them. The CDR3 length is 13 residues. In DNA form, the CDR3 reads TGTGCCTGGATACGAGGAACCACAGATACGCAGTATTTT. Protein product: CAWIRGTTDTQYF.

This chain uses TRBV20-1 with TRBJ2-1; a weak D match, TRBD2 (7 bases). V was clipped by 3 bases and J by 5 bases, with 17 bases between them. The CDR3 has 15 amino acids. Germline CDR1 and CDR2: DFQATT and SNEGSKA (reference sequence). The CDR3 DNA reads TGCAGTGCTAGCGGGGGGCCCCCCCCCCACAATGAGCAGTTCTTC. Amino acids: CSASGGPPPHNEQFF.

This clonotype has a handful of counts. The rearrangement joins TRBV7-2 to TRBJ1-4, with a possible D match to TRBD1 (5 bases). Germline V gene sequence: CDR1 SGHTA, CDR2 FQGNSA. Trimming cost V 7 bases and J 2 bases, with 14 bases left between them. The CDR3 runs to 15 residues. The CDR3 nucleotides are TGTGCCAGCACGACGGGCGGGACCACTAATGAAAAACTGTTTTTT. Amino acids: CASTTGGTTNEKLFF.

This clonotype was recorded only once. A single base separates this from a much larger clone, so it may be a read error. The rearrangement links TRBV2 to TRBJ2-7; 7 nucleotides align to TRBD1. Germline V gene data show CDR1 as SNHLY and CDR2 as FYNNEI. There are 16 residues in the CDR3. V lost 1 base and J lost 5; bases outside the gene matches: 11. DNA of the CDR3: TGTGCCAGCAGTGAAGAATACGGTAGGGGGCTCAACGAGCAGTACTTC. This encodes CASSEEYGRGLNEQYF.

The chain couples TRBV11-2 to TRBJ2-3, with TRBD2 matching 8 bases. J was trimmed by 6 bases and V by 5 bases; bases with no gene match: 10. The CDR3 spans 15 residues. The germline V gene has CDR1 SGHAT and CDR2 FQNNGV. The CDR3 is CASSPLRGGGDTQYF. CDR3 nucleotides: TGTGCCAGCAGCCCGTTACGGGGGGGCGGGGATACGCAGTATTTT.